The table lists the clone carrying this T cell receptor beta chain with many counts. With V trimmed by 2 bases and J by 5 bases, 4 bases remained unmatched. CDR3 length: 14 amino acids. Germline V gene lookup returns CDR1 DFQATT and CDR2 SNEGSKA (reference sequence). This entry belongs to a study of CD8 T cells in ankylosing spondylitis. Scientists made TCR beta libraries using quantitative 5'-RACE with molecular barcodes. MiXCR was run by TCRdb on the 5' RACE reads, yielding one entry per CDR3 protein. The table includes about 150,000 distinct CDR3 sequences, under 35% detected once. This receptor was taken from a male donor with ankylosing spondylitis. The specimen was synovial fluid, either unsorted or a sorted T cell fraction (not recorded which). The genes are TRBV20-1 and TRBJ2-3, with TRBD2 matching 10 bases. The DNA of the CDR3 is TGCAGTGCTAGACTAGCGGGAGCGTTAGATACGCAGTATTTT. Its protein product is CSARLAGALDTQYF.